This T cell receptor (beta chain) was recorded in a study of HIV-infected patients and healthy controls. This clonotype was recorded many times. Its antigen remains unknown. Roughly three months, about 14 weeks, into antiretroviral therapy, follow-up blood was collected. No cell fractionation was done, so the repertoire covers all unsorted peripheral blood T cells. Study-wide results and caveats: HIV-infected patients shared fewer CDR3 sequences between individuals than healthy controls.

This CDR3 is 16 amino acids long. V lost 0 bases and J 6 bases, leaving 18 bases between the germline ends. CDR1 is DFQATT and CDR2 is SNEGSKA in the germline V gene (reference sequence). 500 ng RNA was reverse transcribed with alpha and beta constant-region primers. Each of the alpha and beta chains got its own library through chain-specific third strand synthesis with indices. One primer pair amplified all rearrangements per chain; each cDNA got molecular barcodes. One entry per CDR3 protein results from TCRdb running MiXCR on the 5' RACE reads. Here the sample spans over 6,500 distinct CDR3 sequences, less than 11% being singletons.

This clonotype was sampled from an adult with HIV infection. The material sequenced was blood, taken during antiretroviral therapy. The genes are TRBV20-1 and TRBJ1-5; the D gene is possibly TRBD1 (5 bases). DNA of the CDR3: TGCAGTGCTAGAGATTGGATTGTCGGGGGTGGTCAGCCCCAGCATTTT. Translating it yields CSARDWIVGGGQPQHF.